The entry below gives a single T cell receptor (beta chain) sequence along with its context. This clonotype was observed at least ten times. There is no known antigen for this receptor. No much larger clonotype is one base removed from it; base qualities were not supplied. TCR alpha and beta CDR3 regions were amplified with the iRepertoire nested amplicon-rescue multiplex PCR (arm-PCR) platform from RNA. One-step reverse transcription and amplification used roughly 100-450 ng of tissue mRNA or PBMC total RNA as input. Following bead purification, Illumina adapters were added through a secondary multiplex PCR, and the libraries were then gel-purified between 200 and 400 bp. Demultiplexing relied on internal 6-nucleotide barcodes carried by the libraries. Sequencing of libraries was performed on an Illumina MiSeq with 2x220 or 2x250 nucleotide paired-end reads. The authors processed their data as follows. Paired reads were merged using FLASH 1.2.11 and aligned with BWA-MEM to the GRCh37 human genome, and TRA and TRB reads were then extracted. For V and J assignment, an IMGT-derived reference of cassette sequences and CDR3 motifs that included pseudogenes was used. Reads were translated in three frames, and productive CDR3s were defined by a C…FGXG motif without stop codons. Unique combinations of V-J cassette pair and CDR3 amino acid sequence were defined as clonotypes. Hamming distance filtering was applied to reads, with thresholds set by the sequence error rate of each sample in mapped regions. Using fastp trimming at Q25 and MiXCR clonotype assembly, TCRdb reanalyzed the public sequencing data and kept in-frame beta chains. CDR3 protein sequences are deduplicated, and each keeps its most common genes and DNA. None of the V and J calls come from the authors' own analysis; TCRdb made them. The sample yields some 120,000 distinct CDR3 sequences; approximately 23% were counted once. Approximately 14% of the sample goes to the ten largest clones.

The sample originates from a study of glioma-infiltrating T cells (dated by TCRdb to the mid-2010s). Concerning the study at large: TCR alpha- and beta-chain repertoires were sequenced from glioma tissue, non-neoplastic brain tissue and matched peripheral blood mononuclear cells. Three low-grade glioma patients, roughly 8 primary glioblastoma patients and three non-glioma patients contributing non-neoplastic brain tissue were included in the paired cohort. To measure divergence between tissue and blood T-cell populations, each tissue-infiltrating repertoire was compared with the peripheral blood repertoire of the same patient. On the study overall, not on this receptor specifically: Tissue and blood shared very few CDR3 sequences, a result attributed to high CDR3 diversity and limited sampling. VJ-independent divergence between tissue and blood was below expectation in non-neoplastic patients but above expectation in all gliomas, especially low-grade gliomas. The group comparisons were based on small numbers of patients: three non-neoplastic, three low-grade glioma and roughly eight glioblastoma patients.

The specimen was glioma tissue, nonneoplastic brain tissue, or PBMCs (not recorded which). This sequence was found in a human donor with low-grade glioma or glioblastoma, undergoing nonglioma brain surgery, or in good health (not recorded which).

CDR3 protein: CASSYLPGDVGDTQYF. The DNA sequence reads TGTGCCAGCAGCTACCTGCCGGGAGATGTCGGAGATACGCAGTATTTT. This chain is built from TRBV11-2 and TRBJ2-3, with TRBD2 perhaps the D gene, on 6 matching bases. V was cut back by 4 bases and J by 5 bases, leaving a gap of 19 bases between them. Via the germline V gene, CDR1 is SGHAT and CDR2 FQNNGV. The CDR3 runs 16 residues from the cysteine to the phenylalanine. The retained sequence is limited to the CDR3, 48 bases, with the frame set at the first base.